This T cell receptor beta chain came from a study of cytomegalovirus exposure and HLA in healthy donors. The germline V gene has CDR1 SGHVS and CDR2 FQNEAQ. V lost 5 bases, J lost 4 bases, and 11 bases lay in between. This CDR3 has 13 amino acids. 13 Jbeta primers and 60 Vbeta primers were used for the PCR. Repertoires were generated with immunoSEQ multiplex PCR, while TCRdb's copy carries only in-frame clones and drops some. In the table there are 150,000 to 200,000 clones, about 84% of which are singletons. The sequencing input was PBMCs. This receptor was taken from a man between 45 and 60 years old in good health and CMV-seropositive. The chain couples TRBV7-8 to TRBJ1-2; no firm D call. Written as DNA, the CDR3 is TGTGCCAGCAGCCCGGGGAGGTCCTATGGCTACACCTTC. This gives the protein CASSPGRSYGYTF.